Only one count was recorded for the clone carrying this TCR beta chain. The data belong to a study of blood T cell repertoires in COVID-19. Whole-study context: Acute-phase and convalescent COVID-19 samples originated in the United States, Italy and Spain. PBMCs, B-cell-depleted T cells, or T cells were the source of the cDNA or gDNA that made up the material.

As originally analysed: Reference gene primer amplification gave estimated nucleated cell counts. The data were produced by immunoSEQ multiplex PCR, yet TCRdb's version contains in-frame clones alone and is incomplete. V and J calls and clone size are copied from that table; D and trimming were computed from the DNA. Of about 120,000 clones in the sample, over 75% were seen once. The source is a man aged 45 to 65 with acute or convalescent COVID-19. The sequenced material came from peripheral blood.

CDR3 residues: CASSHTQGPYEQYF. In DNA, the CDR3 is TGCGCCAGCAGCCATACGCAGGGCCCCTACGAGCAGTACTTC. The V call is TRBV10-1, the J call TRBJ2-7; TRBD1 is a possible D gene (5 bases). V shed 6 bases and J shed 2 bases, with 14 bases lying between them. Germline lookup yields CDR1 WNHNN and CDR2 SYGVQD (reference sequence). CDR3 length equals 14 residues.